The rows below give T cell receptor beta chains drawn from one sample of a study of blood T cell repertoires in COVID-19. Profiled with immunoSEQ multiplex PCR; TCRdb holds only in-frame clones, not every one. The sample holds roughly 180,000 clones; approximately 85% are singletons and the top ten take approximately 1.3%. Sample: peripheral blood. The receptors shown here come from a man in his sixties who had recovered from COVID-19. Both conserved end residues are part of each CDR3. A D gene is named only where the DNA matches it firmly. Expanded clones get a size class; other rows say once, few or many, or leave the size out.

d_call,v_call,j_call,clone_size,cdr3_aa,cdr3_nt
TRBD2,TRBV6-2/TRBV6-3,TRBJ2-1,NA,CASSSGLASLNEQFF,TGTGCCAGCAGTTCGGGACTAGCCTCCCTCAATGAGCAGTTCTTC
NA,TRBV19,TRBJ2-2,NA,CASSPKSQFSNTGELFF,TGTGCCAGTAGTCCAAAAAGTCAGTTTTCGAACACCGGGGAGCTGTTTTTT
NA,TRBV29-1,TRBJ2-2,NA,CSVDAGNTGELFF,TGCAGCGTTGATGCAGGGAACACCGGGGAGCTGTTTTTT
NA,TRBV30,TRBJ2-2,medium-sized,CAWSSVSNTGELFF,TGTGCCTGGAGTTCGGTCTCGAACACCGGGGAGCTGTTTTTT
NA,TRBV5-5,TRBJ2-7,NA,CASSPLGRQGFNEQYF,TGTGCCAGCAGCCCCCTGGGGCGGCAGGGTTTCAACGAGCAGTACTTC
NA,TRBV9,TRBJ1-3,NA,CASSVQTEGNTIYF,TGTGCCAGCAGCGTGCAGACAGAAGGAAACACCATATATTTT
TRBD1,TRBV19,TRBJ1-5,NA,CASSIGTGVNQPQHF,TGTGCCAGTAGTATAGGGACAGGGGTCAATCAGCCCCAGCATTTT
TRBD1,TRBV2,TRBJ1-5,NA,CASSEGQGVQPQHF,TGTGCCAGCAGTGAAGGACAGGGGGTTCAGCCCCAGCATTTT
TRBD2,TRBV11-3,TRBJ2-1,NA,CASSLGLAGAANEQFF,TGTGCCAGCAGCTTAGGTTTAGCGGGGGCCGCGAATGAGCAGTTCTTC
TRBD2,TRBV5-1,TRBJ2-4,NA,CASSGNIAPSGLAKNIQYF,TGCGCCAGCAGCGGGAATATAGCCCCTAGCGGCTTAGCCAAAAACATTCAGTACTTC
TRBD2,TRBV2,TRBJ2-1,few,CASSGLAGNNEQFF,TGTGCCAGCAGTGGCCTAGCGGGAAACAATGAGCAGTTCTTC
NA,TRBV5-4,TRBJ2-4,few,CASSSGTQNIQYF,TGTGCCAGCAGCTCGGGGACTCAAAACATTCAGTACTTC
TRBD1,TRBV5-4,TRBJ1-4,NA,CASSFTGDGNEKLFF,TGTGCCAGCAGCTTTACAGGGGATGGTAATGAAAAACTGTTTTTT
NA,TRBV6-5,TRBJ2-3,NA,CASRLEGGVTHTQYF,TGTGCCAGCCGTCTAGAGGGGGGGGTCACACATACGCAGTATTTT
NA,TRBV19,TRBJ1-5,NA,CASSPGLDRNQPQHF,TGTGCCAGTAGCCCAGGACTCGATCGCAATCAGCCCCAGCATTTT
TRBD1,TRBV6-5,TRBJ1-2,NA,CASSSGQGGDGYTF,TGTGCCAGCAGTTCGGGACAGGGCGGGGATGGCTACACCTTC
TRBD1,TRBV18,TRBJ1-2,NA,CASSPTGSGQANYGYTF,TGTGCCAGCTCACCCACCGGATCGGGACAGGCGAACTATGGCTACACCTTC
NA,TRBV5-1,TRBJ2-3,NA,CASSLVVGLTDTQYF,TGCGCCAGCAGCTTGGTGGTGGGACTCACAGATACGCAGTATTTT
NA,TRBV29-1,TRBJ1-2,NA,CSVDMYGYTF,TGCAGCGTTGACATGTATGGCTACACCTTC
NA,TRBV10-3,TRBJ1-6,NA,CAISEGYSPLHF,TGTGCCATCAGTGAGGGCTATTCACCCCTCCACTTT
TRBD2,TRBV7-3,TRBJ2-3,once,CASSLTGSGGVRDTQYF,TGTGCCAGCAGCTTAACGGGTAGCGGGGGAGTTAGGGATACGCAGTATTTT
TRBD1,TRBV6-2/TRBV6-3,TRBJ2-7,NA,CASSYSTGTGRLYEQYF,TGTGCCAGCAGTTACTCTACCGGGACAGGGCGGCTCTACGAGCAGTACTTC
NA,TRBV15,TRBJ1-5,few,CATSREAAGRSNQPQHF,TGTGCCACCAGCAGAGAAGCGGCAGGGAGGAGCAATCAGCCCCAGCATTTT
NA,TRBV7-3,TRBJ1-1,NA,CASSLNGRTEAFF,TGTGCCAGCAGCTTAAACGGGAGAACTGAAGCTTTCTTT
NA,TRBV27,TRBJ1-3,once,CACRGAAPGNTIYF,TGTGCCTGCCGTGGGGCTGCGCCGGGAAACACCATATATTTT
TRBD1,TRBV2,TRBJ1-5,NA,CASSPKTGRNQPQHF,TGTGCCAGCAGTCCTAAGACAGGGCGCAATCAGCCCCAGCATTTT
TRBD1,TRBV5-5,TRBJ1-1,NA,CASSLQGDTEAFF,TGTGCCAGCAGCCTACAGGGGGACACTGAAGCTTTCTTT
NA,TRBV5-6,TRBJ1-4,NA,CASSPIGRGGEKLFF,TGTGCCAGCAGCCCGATTGGACGGGGAGGTGAAAAACTGTTTTTT
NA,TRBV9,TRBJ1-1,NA,CASSVGQGLNTEAFF,TGTGCCAGCAGCGTAGGGCAGGGATTGAACACTGAAGCTTTCTTT
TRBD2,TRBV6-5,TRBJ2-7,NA,CASIGIAGGYEQYF,TGTGCCAGCATTGGGATAGCGGGGGGCTACGAGCAGTACTTC
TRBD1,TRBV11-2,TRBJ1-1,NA,CASSSSDRANTEAFF,TGTGCCAGCAGCTCCTCCGACAGGGCGAACACTGAAGCTTTCTTT
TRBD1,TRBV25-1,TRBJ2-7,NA,CASSPRQGFGYEQYF,TGTGCCAGCAGCCCCCGACAGGGCTTTGGGTACGAGCAGTACTTC
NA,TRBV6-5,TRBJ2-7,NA,CASSYSTGYHEQYF,TGTGCCAGCAGTTACTCTACAGGGTATCACGAGCAGTACTTC